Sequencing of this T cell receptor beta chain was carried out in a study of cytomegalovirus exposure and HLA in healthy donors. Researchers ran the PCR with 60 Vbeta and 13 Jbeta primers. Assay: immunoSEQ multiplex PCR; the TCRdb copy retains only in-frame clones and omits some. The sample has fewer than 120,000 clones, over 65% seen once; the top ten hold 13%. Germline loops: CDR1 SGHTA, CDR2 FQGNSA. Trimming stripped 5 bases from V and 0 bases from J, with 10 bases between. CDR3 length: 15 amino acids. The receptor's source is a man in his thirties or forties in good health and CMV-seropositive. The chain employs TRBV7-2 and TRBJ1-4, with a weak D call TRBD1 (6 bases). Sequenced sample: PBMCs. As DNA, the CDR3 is TGTGCCAGCAGCCTAGGACAGTCAACTAATGAAAAACTGTTTTTT. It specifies CASSLGQSTNEKLFF.